The entry below describes one T cell receptor (beta chain). Germline CDR1 and CDR2: KGHSH and LQKENI. Trimming took 3 bases from V and 8 from J; bases not matched to a gene: 11. CDR3 length equals 16 residues. Only in-frame clones appear in the TCRdb table, and some are missing; sequencing was by immunoSEQ multiplex PCR. The table includes almost 80,000 clones, roughly 80% detected once. This record comes from a study of OX40 agonist ivuxolimab in advanced cancers. The wider study: Patients treated during dose escalation were battling hepatocellular carcinoma, melanoma, renal cell or head and neck cancer. Three partial responders included one hepatocellular carcinoma patient and two cutaneous melanoma patients.

Systemic immunosuppression or a history of autoimmune disease excluded patients. The sample consisted of CD4+ or CD8+ T cells sorted from blood, taken in a trial of the OX40 agonist ivuxolimab. The V and J genes are TRBV18 and TRBJ2-1; TRBD1 matches 9 bases. The receptor was derived from an adult with an advanced solid tumor such as melanoma, head and neck, liver or kidney cancer. The CDR3 DNA reads TGTGCCAGCTCACCTGTTAGGGACAGGGTAAGAGATGAGCAGTTCTTC. Residues: CASSPVRDRVRDEQFF.